This record looks at one T cell receptor beta chain sequence and its context. Its cognate antigen has yet to be identified. Per-base quality was not reported, and no clone a single base away is much larger than it. The sample comes from a study of metastatic and nonmetastatic thyroid tumors (dated by TCRdb to 2018 to 2020). A note on the overall study: For patients with malignant and with benign thyroid disease, the researchers compared repertoires between peripheral blood samples and tumor or nodule tissue samples.

The library was generated by PCR. Reads for this sample came from an Illumina HiSeq 4000. High-throughput sequencing was used to profile the TCR beta-chain CDR3 region of each patient. In the authors' own workflow: Drawing on CDR3 differences between clinicopathological groups, the researchers built a classifier meant to tell apart patients with distant-metastatic papillary thyroid cancer. The Shannon index was used to assess repertoire diversity, and the Morisita-Horn index was used to assess tumor-blood repertoire similarity. The public reads were quality trimmed at Q25 with fastp and then assembled into clones with MiXCR by TCRdb, keeping productive beta chains. These V and J calls rely on TCRdb rather than the paper's analysis. The sample has about 20,000 clones on record, roughly a third of them singletons. Roughly 15% of the sample is in the top ten clones. Measured from the cysteine to the phenylalanine, the CDR3 is 13 residues long. The kept DNA is CDR3 alone, 39 bases in frame from the first base. The germline V gene (reference sequence) yields GTSNPN for CDR1 and SVGIG for CDR2. The junction shows trimming of 2 bases on V and 6 bases on J, plus 11 bases between the germline ends.

No patient had received any treatment before thyroid surgery. The study retrospectively analysed patient clinical samples collected from about 2012 to 2018 using T-cell receptor beta sequencing. Points the paper makes about the study in general: In both blood and tumor samples, TCR beta diversity was reported to be significantly higher in malignant tumors than in benign nodules.

Sequenced material: blood. This clonotype originated in a female donor with papillary thyroid cancer or a benign thyroid nodule (not recorded which). Some clones in this sample may be carry-over from other donors' samples. The chain is encoded by TRBV30 joined to TRBJ2-1; no D gene can be assigned with confidence. The CDR3 is CAWSPTGGNEQFF. The sequenced DNA: TGTGCCTGGAGTCCAACGGGCGGCAATGAGCAGTTCTTC.